This is a list of T cell receptor beta chains from one sample in a study of cytomegalovirus exposure and HLA in healthy donors. Assay used: immunoSEQ multiplex PCR; TCRdb lists only in-frame clones, some missing. There are under 200,000 clones in the sample; roughly 83% occur only once, and 0.38% lies in the top ten. The sample taken for sequencing was PBMCs. The source of these receptors is a boy aged 2 to 10 in good health and CMV-seronegative. CDR3s include the opening cysteine and the closing phenylalanine or tryptophan. The order of the fields is D gene, CDR3 length, clone size, J gene, V gene, CDR3 DNA, CDR3 protein. The D gene is left open where the match is weak. Not all rows give a size; the values are once, few, many and, for expanded clones, a class.

d_gene: TRBD1; len: 15; abundance: NA; j_gene: TRBJ1-2; v_gene: TRBV10-1; CDR3nt: TGCGCCAGCAGTGAGTCCACGCAGGGGGCGAATGGCTACACCTTC; CDR3aa: CASSESTQGANGYTF
d_gene: NA; len: 16; abundance: NA; j_gene: TRBJ2-5; v_gene: TRBV6-6; CDR3nt: TGTGCCAGCAGTTACCCAGTAGCGAGAGGGGGAGAGACCCAGTACTTC; CDR3aa: CASSYPVARGGETQYF
d_gene: TRBD1; len: 12; abundance: NA; j_gene: TRBJ2-1; v_gene: TRBV2; CDR3nt: TGTGCCAGCAGGTCAGGGGGCGATGAGCAGTTCTTC; CDR3aa: CASRSGGDEQFF
d_gene: TRBD1; len: 14; abundance: NA; j_gene: TRBJ2-5; v_gene: TRBV6-1; CDR3nt: TGTGCCAGCAGTGCGGGACAGGGAAGCGAGACCCAGTACTTC; CDR3aa: CASSAGQGSETQYF
d_gene: NA; len: 14; abundance: NA; j_gene: TRBJ2-2; v_gene: TRBV27; CDR3nt: TGTGCCAGCACCCCAGGGGCCGGCACCGGGGAGCTGTTTTTT; CDR3aa: CASTPGAGTGELFF
d_gene: NA; len: 16; abundance: NA; j_gene: TRBJ2-1; v_gene: TRBV7-7; CDR3nt: TGTGCCAGCAGCCGTACGTCGGGACATGCCTACAATGAGCAGTTCTTC; CDR3aa: CASSRTSGHAYNEQFF
d_gene: TRBD1; len: 13; abundance: few; j_gene: TRBJ2-7; v_gene: TRBV6-5; CDR3nt: TGTGCCAGCAGTTTCGGGACAGGCTACGAGCAGTACTTC; CDR3aa: CASSFGTGYEQYF
d_gene: TRBD2; len: 15; abundance: NA; j_gene: TRBJ2-7; v_gene: TRBV9; CDR3nt: TGTGCCAGCAGCCTCGGGACTAGCGGAAACTACGAGCAGTACTTC; CDR3aa: CASSLGTSGNYEQYF
d_gene: NA; len: 14; abundance: NA; j_gene: TRBJ1-1; v_gene: TRBV4-2; CDR3nt: TGTGCCAGCAGCCAAGATTACGGGAACACTGAAGCTTTCTTT; CDR3aa: CASSQDYGNTEAFF
d_gene: TRBD2; len: 17; abundance: few; j_gene: TRBJ2-1; v_gene: TRBV29-1; CDR3nt: TGCAGCGTTGAACTAGCGGGAGGTCGAGCTGGCTACAATGAGCAGTTCTTC; CDR3aa: CSVELAGGRAGYNEQFF
d_gene: NA; len: 16; abundance: NA; j_gene: TRBJ2-7; v_gene: TRBV28; CDR3nt: TGTGCCAGCAGTTTGTTCATAGGTGGACAGACCTACGAGCAGTACTTC; CDR3aa: CASSLFIGGQTYEQYF
d_gene: TRBD1; len: 16; abundance: NA; j_gene: TRBJ1-1; v_gene: TRBV28; CDR3nt: TGTGCCAGCAGCCTATTTACAGGGGGCGGGGACACTGAAGCTTTCTTT; CDR3aa: CASSLFTGGGDTEAFF
d_gene: TRBD1; len: 13; abundance: NA; j_gene: TRBJ2-7; v_gene: TRBV2; CDR3nt: TGTGCCAGCAGAAACAGGGGTGCCTACGAGCAGTACTTC; CDR3aa: CASRNRGAYEQYF
d_gene: NA; len: 14; abundance: NA; j_gene: TRBJ1-5; v_gene: TRBV28; CDR3nt: TGTGCCAGCAAATCGACAGGAGGCAATCAGCCCCAGCATTTT; CDR3aa: CASKSTGGNQPQHF
d_gene: NA; len: 14; abundance: NA; j_gene: TRBJ2-5; v_gene: TRBV29-1; CDR3nt: TGCGCCACCCAACAGGGTTTACCTCAAGAGACCCAGTACTTC; CDR3aa: CATQQGLPQETQYF
d_gene: NA; len: 15; abundance: NA; j_gene: TRBJ2-7; v_gene: TRBV11-3; CDR3nt: TGTGCCAGCTCCCCCGGAACGGGACATGACTACGAGCAGTACTTC; CDR3aa: CASSPGTGHDYEQYF
d_gene: NA; len: 16; abundance: NA; j_gene: TRBJ1-3; v_gene: TRBV11-2; CDR3nt: TGTGCCAGCAGCTATAGAAGCACTCTAACTGGAAACACCATATATTTT; CDR3aa: CASSYRSTLTGNTIYF
d_gene: NA; len: 15; abundance: NA; j_gene: TRBJ2-5; v_gene: TRBV5-1; CDR3nt: TGCGCCAGCAGCTTGGTCCCTGGGGCGGGGGAGACCCAGTACTTC; CDR3aa: CASSLVPGAGETQYF
d_gene: TRBD1; len: 15; abundance: NA; j_gene: TRBJ2-2; v_gene: TRBV7-9; CDR3nt: TGTGCCAGCAGCCGGACAGGGCCGAACACCGGGGAGCTGTTTTTT; CDR3aa: CASSRTGPNTGELFF
d_gene: NA; len: 13; abundance: NA; j_gene: TRBJ2-5; v_gene: TRBV27; CDR3nt: TGTGCCAGCAGTTTATCGCGCAAAGAGACCCAGTACTTC; CDR3aa: CASSLSRKETQYF
d_gene: TRBD2; len: 17; abundance: NA; j_gene: TRBJ2-7; v_gene: TRBV7-6; CDR3nt: TGTGCCAGCAGCTTAAGATGGGGCCCTAGCGGGCCCTACGAGCAGTACTTC; CDR3aa: CASSLRWGPSGPYEQYF
d_gene: TRBD1; len: 13; abundance: NA; j_gene: TRBJ2-7; v_gene: TRBV14; CDR3nt: TGTGCCAGCAGCCAGAAGACAGGGGTCGAGCAGTACTTC; CDR3aa: CASSQKTGVEQYF
d_gene: TRBD1; len: 12; abundance: once; j_gene: TRBJ2-4; v_gene: TRBV23-1; CDR3nt: TGCGCCAGCGGACAGGGTCTCGACATTCAGTACTTC; CDR3aa: CASGQGLDIQYF
d_gene: TRBD2; len: 15; abundance: NA; j_gene: TRBJ2-2; v_gene: TRBV5-5; CDR3nt: TGTGCCAGCAGCCCGGGACTAGCAAACACCGGGGAGCTGTTTTTT; CDR3aa: CASSPGLANTGELFF
d_gene: NA; len: 15; abundance: NA; j_gene: TRBJ1-4; v_gene: TRBV5-8; CDR3nt: TGTGCCAGCAGCTTGGAGGGCAGGGGAAGTGAAAAACTGTTTTTT; CDR3aa: CASSLEGRGSEKLFF
d_gene: NA; len: 18; abundance: NA; j_gene: TRBJ2-4; v_gene: TRBV19; CDR3nt: TGTGCCAGTAGTATACCCCCGTCGGGAGCGTCAGCCAAAAACATTCAGTACTTC; CDR3aa: CASSIPPSGASAKNIQYF
d_gene: TRBD1; len: 15; abundance: NA; j_gene: TRBJ2-7; v_gene: TRBV19; CDR3nt: TGTGCCAGTAGTATCCCGGGACAGGGCCGGTACGAGCAGTACTTC; CDR3aa: CASSIPGQGRYEQYF
d_gene: TRBD1; len: 15; abundance: NA; j_gene: TRBJ1-5; v_gene: TRBV7-2; CDR3nt: TGTGCCAGCAGCTTAAGTAAGGGGGCAAACCAGCCCCAGCATTTT; CDR3aa: CASSLSKGANQPQHF
d_gene: NA; len: 12; abundance: NA; j_gene: TRBJ1-5; v_gene: TRBV28; CDR3nt: TGTGCCAGCAGTTTACAGGATCAGCCCCAGCATTTT; CDR3aa: CASSLQDQPQHF
d_gene: TRBD2; len: 17; abundance: NA; j_gene: TRBJ2-1; v_gene: TRBV5-1; CDR3nt: TGCGCCAGCAGCTTGGACGGCGGCGGGAGAGTGGTAGATGAGCAGTTCTTC; CDR3aa: CASSLDGGGRVVDEQFF
d_gene: NA; len: 15; abundance: NA; j_gene: TRBJ1-2; v_gene: TRBV4-1; CDR3nt: TGCGCCAGCAGCCAGGGACACCTAGCTAACTATGGCTACACCTTC; CDR3aa: CASSQGHLANYGYTF
d_gene: TRBD1; len: 14; abundance: NA; j_gene: TRBJ1-2; v_gene: TRBV6-5; CDR3nt: TGTGCCAGCAGTTACTTGGGACAGAACCATGGCTACACCTTC; CDR3aa: CASSYLGQNHGYTF
d_gene: NA; len: 15; abundance: NA; j_gene: TRBJ2-5; v_gene: TRBV18; CDR3nt: TGTGCCAGCTCACCACCTTACGGGGATGCGGAGACCCAGTACTTC; CDR3aa: CASSPPYGDAETQYF